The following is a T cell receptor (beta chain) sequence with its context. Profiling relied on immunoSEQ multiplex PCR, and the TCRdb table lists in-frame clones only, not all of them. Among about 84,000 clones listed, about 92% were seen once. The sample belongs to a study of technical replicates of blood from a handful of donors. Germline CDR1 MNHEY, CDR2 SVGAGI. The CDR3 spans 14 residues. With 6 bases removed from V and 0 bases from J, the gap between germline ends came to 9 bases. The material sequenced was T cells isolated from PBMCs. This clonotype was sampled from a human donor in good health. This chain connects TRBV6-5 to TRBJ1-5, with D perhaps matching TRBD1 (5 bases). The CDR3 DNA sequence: TGTGCCAGCAGCCAGGACAATAGCAATCAGCCCCAGCATTTT. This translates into CASSQDNSNQPQHF.